The clone carrying this TCR beta chain was observed at least ten times. The size of this beta chain means little, since it is a stray read in a library made for alpha chains. V lost 2 bases and J 0 bases, leaving 11 bases between the germline ends. CDR1 and CDR2 (germline): MNHEY, SMNVEV (reference sequence). This CDR3 region has 15 residues. All TCR cDNA molecules were individually tagged with a unique molecular identifier. TCRdb itself ran the 5' RACE reads through MiXCR, one entry per CDR3 protein. There are some 11,000 distinct CDR3 sequences in the sample; approximately 6.2% occur only once, and approximately 10% lies in the top ten. The data belong to a study of spatial heterogeneity in lung cancer. In the study overall: Sequence detection consistently recorded a greater number of beta-chain than alpha-chain sequences.

Time point defined: sample taken at primary tumor resection. Whole RNA was taken from tumor, nontumor lung or frozen PBMC; it was then sequenced unsorted. Patients with untreated early-stage non-small cell lung cancer, numbering some 72, were the donors. This receptor was obtained from a male donor with early-stage non-small cell lung cancer. This material consisted of normal lung tissue next to the tumor, taken at surgery. The chain uses TRBV27 and TRBJ2-7; D is unclear. CDR3 DNA: TGTGCCAGCAGTTTACGGCCGCAGAGCTCCTACGAGCAGTACTTC. Translation gives CASSLRPQSSYEQYF.